Listed below are T cell receptor beta chains from one sample, sequenced in a study of untreated major depressive disorder. Assay used: immunoSEQ multiplex PCR; TCRdb lists only in-frame clones, some missing. The profile shows about 25,000 clones, about 90% of them singletons. The sample comprised CD4+ T cells from PBMCs. The receptors were gathered from a woman in her twenties or thirties with major depressive disorder. Both conserved end residues are part of each CDR3. D genes are given only for firm matches. The size field is filled for only some rows; it gives once, few, many or a size class.

CDR3 length	V gene	J gene	D gene	clone size	CDR3 DNA	CDR3 protein
16	TRBV19	TRBJ2-3	TRBD1	NA	TGTGCCAGTAGTATGATTCCGGGACAGGGGAAAGATACGCAGTATTTT	CASSMIPGQGKDTQYF
16	TRBV9	TRBJ1-3	TRBD1	NA	TGTGCCAGCAGCGTAGCGGGACAGACCTCTGGAAACACCATATATTTT	CASSVAGQTSGNTIYF
14	TRBV7-8	TRBJ1-5	NA	once	TGTGCCAGCAGCCCAGAGAGTATCAATCAGCCCCAGCATTTT	CASSPESINQPQHF
16	TRBV7-2	TRBJ2-7	TRBD2	NA	TGTGCCAGCAGCTTACTACCGGGACTAGCGGACTACGAGCAGTACTTC	CASSLLPGLADYEQYF
15	TRBV7-3	TRBJ2-1	TRBD1	NA	TGTGCCAGCAGCTCACCGGGACAGGGTCACAATGAGCAGTTCTTC	CASSSPGQGHNEQFF
12	TRBV28	TRBJ1-2	TRBD1	NA	TGTGCCAGCGCCGGGACAGTCTATGGCTACACCTTC	CASAGTVYGYTF
17	TRBV7-3	TRBJ2-3	TRBD2	NA	TGTGCCAGCAGCTTAACCGGACTAGCGGGGGGGGCAGATACGCAGTATTTT	CASSLTGLAGGADTQYF
12	TRBV7-3	TRBJ1-2	NA	few	TGTGCCAGCAGCCTCACAGGTATTGGCTACACCTTC	CASSLTGIGYTF
15	TRBV6-8	TRBJ1-5	NA	NA	TGTGCCAGCACTGTGGTCGGGGATAGCAATCAGCCCCAGCATTTT	CASTVVGDSNQPQHF
13	TRBV10-3	TRBJ2-7	NA	NA	TGTGCCATCGGTCTTAGCAGGGGACCCGAGCAGTACTTC	CAIGLSRGPEQYF
12	TRBV27	TRBJ2-7	NA	once	TGTGCCAGCAGTCGAGGAGTCGGAATGCAGTACTTC	CASSRGVGMQYF
10	TRBV20-1	TRBJ2-1	NA	NA	TGCAAGCCCCCAGGGAATGAGCAGTTCTTC	CKPPGNEQFF
13	TRBV6-6	TRBJ2-1	NA	NA	TGTGCCAGCAGTTACACGTCCTACAATGAGCAGTTCTTC	CASSYTSYNEQFF
16	TRBV11-2	TRBJ1-3	NA	NA	TGTGCCAGCAGCCCGGACAGACTAATCTCTGGAAACACCATATATTTT	CASSPDRLISGNTIYF
18	TRBV5-6	TRBJ1-5	NA	NA	TGTGCCAGCAGCTTACCCTATATAGAATACAGGGGCAATCAGCCCCAGCATTTT	CASSLPYIEYRGNQPQHF
13	TRBV5-1	TRBJ1-5	NA	NA	TGCGCCAGCAGCTTGGGGAGCAATCAGCCCCAGCATTTT	CASSLGSNQPQHF
15	TRBV5-4	TRBJ1-1	NA	NA	TGTGCCAGCAGCGGGAGGTGGGGAATGAACACTGAAGCTTTCTTT	CASSGRWGMNTEAFF
13	TRBV7-3	TRBJ1-1	NA	NA	TGTGCCAGCAGCTTAGTCCCGAACACTGAAGCTTTCTTT	CASSLVPNTEAFF
17	TRBV4-3	TRBJ2-2	NA	NA	TGCGCCAGCAGCCAAGATCTAGTCAGGCGGAGCACCGGGGAGCTGTTTTTT	CASSQDLVRRSTGELFF
14	TRBV4-2	TRBJ2-2	NA	NA	TGTGCCAGCAGCCCCGGCCGGGACACCGGGGAGCTGTTTTTT	CASSPGRDTGELFF
13	TRBV6-5	TRBJ2-7	NA	NA	TGTGCCAGCAGAGTAGGTAGGGTCAGCGAGCAGTACTTC	CASRVGRVSEQYF
12	TRBV6-1	TRBJ2-1	NA	NA	TGTGCCAGCATCACCCACCCTGGTGAGCAGTTCTTC	CASITHPGEQFF
13	TRBV28	TRBJ2-7	NA	NA	TGTGCCAGCAGTTTATCAGGGAGGTACGAGCAGTACTTC	CASSLSGRYEQYF
17	TRBV4-1	TRBJ1-5	NA	NA	TGCGCCAGCAGCCAAGGAATGGCGTACGGTAGCAATCAGCCCCAGCATTTT	CASSQGMAYGSNQPQHF
16	TRBV5-6	TRBJ2-7	NA	once	TGTGCCAGCAGCTTGGGGGTCAGGGGATCCTCCTACGAGCAGTACTTC	CASSLGVRGSSYEQYF
13	TRBV6-1	TRBJ2-2	NA	NA	TGTGCCAGCAGTGATTGGGGCTCCGGGGAGCTGTTTTTT	CASSDWGSGELFF
13	TRBV7-7	TRBJ2-5	TRBD1	NA	TGTGCTAGCAGCTTAACAGGGGCCCAGACCCAGTACTTC	CASSLTGAQTQYF
14	TRBV28	TRBJ1-6	NA	NA	TGTGCCAGCAGTTTAGGAGGGCTTGGTTCACCCCTCCACTTT	CASSLGGLGSPLHF
18	TRBV7-9	TRBJ1-6	NA	once	TGTGCCAGCAGCTGGGGTTGGGGGGGAAGCACCTATAATTCACCCCTCCACTTT	CASSWGWGGSTYNSPLHF
14	TRBV9	TRBJ1-2	NA	NA	TGTGCCAGCAGCTCTAGGACGGGGGTCTATGGCTACACCTTC	CASSSRTGVYGYTF
13	TRBV6-5	TRBJ2-7	NA	NA	TGTGCCAGCAGAAAGACAGCCTCCTACGAGCAGTACTTC	CASRKTASYEQYF
16	TRBV4-1	TRBJ2-4	TRBD2	NA	TGCGCCAGCAGCCAAGACCCTGGGGGGGGGTTGAGCATTCAGTACTTC	CASSQDPGGGLSIQYF
14	TRBV11-2	TRBJ2-1	TRBD1	NA	TGTGCCAGCAGCTTAAATAGGGGACAGGGGGGGCAGTTCTTC	CASSLNRGQGGQFF
19	TRBV4-1	TRBJ2-1	TRBD2	NA	TGCGCCAGCAGTCATCCGGGACTAGCGGGAGGGCCCGCTAGAAATGAGCAGTTCTTC	CASSHPGLAGGPARNEQFF
17	TRBV5-4	TRBJ2-2	TRBD2	NA	TGTGCCAGCCGTCCAACAGGCTCTAGCGGGGACACCGGGGAGCTGTTTTTT	CASRPTGSSGDTGELFF
11	TRBV25-1	TRBJ1-2	TRBD1	NA	TGTGCCAGCAGGGACAGGGCCAGCTTAACCTTC	CASRDRASLTF
15	TRBV5-8	TRBJ2-3	TRBD2	NA	TGTGCCAGCAGCTTCCTGGGGGGGGAAGCAGATACGCAGTATTTT	CASSFLGGEADTQYF
15	TRBV2	TRBJ2-7	TRBD1	NA	TGTGCCAGCAGTGAAGGACAGGGAAGCAACTACGAGCAGTACTTC	CASSEGQGSNYEQYF
15	TRBV10-3	TRBJ2-3	TRBD2	few	TGTGCCATCAGTGGGACTAGCGGGGGCGCAGATACGCAGTATTTT	CAISGTSGGADTQYF
16	TRBV27	TRBJ2-7	NA	NA	TGTGCCAGCAGTTCTAAGTTTCGCGGGTGGGCAAACGAGCAGTACTTC	CASSSKFRGWANEQYF
14	TRBV2	TRBJ2-3	NA	NA	TGTGCCAGCAGAACTAGCCCATTGGGAGATACGCAGTATTTT	CASRTSPLGDTQYF
11	TRBV28	TRBJ1-2	NA	NA	TGTGCCACCACTTCGGGCCCGGGCTACACCTTC	CATTSGPGYTF
11	TRBV5-1	TRBJ2-1	NA	NA	TGCGCCAGCAGCTTGATCGATGAGCAGTTCTTC	CASSLIDEQFF
15	TRBV5-1	TRBJ1-6	NA	NA	TGCGCCAGCAAATTTGGGCCGCAGGATAATTCACCCCTCCACTTT	CASKFGPQDNSPLHF
13	TRBV6-5	TRBJ2-2	NA	NA	TGTGCCAGCAGTTACGGACAAATAGGGGAGCTGTTTTTT	CASSYGQIGELFF
15	TRBV5-1	TRBJ2-1	NA	NA	TGCGCCAGCAGCTTGGGTCTAGGATCCACAAATGAGCAGTTCTTC	CASSLGLGSTNEQFF
14	TRBV6-6	TRBJ2-7	NA	once	TGTGCCAGCAGTCCGGACCCAAGCCACTACGAGCAGTACTTC	CASSPDPSHYEQYF
16	TRBV28	TRBJ2-5	NA	NA	TGTGCCAGCAGTCCTCAGGTAATAGGGATCCAAGAGACCCAGTACTTC	CASSPQVIGIQETQYF
14	TRBV5-6	TRBJ2-5	TRBD1	NA	TGTGCCAGCAGCCGGGGACAGGGCCAAGAGACCCAGTACTTC	CASSRGQGQETQYF
12	TRBV28	TRBJ2-1	NA	NA	TGTGCCAGCAGTTTATTATACAATGAGCAGTTCTTC	CASSLLYNEQFF
14	TRBV6-5	TRBJ2-7	NA	NA	TGTGCCAGCAGTTACACTGACCGGGGCTACGAGCAGTACTTC	CASSYTDRGYEQYF
15	TRBV7-2	TRBJ2-3	TRBD2	NA	TGTGCCAGCAGCTTCCGCGGGGGGGCCTCAGATACGCAGTATTTT	CASSFRGGASDTQYF